This passage covers 29 T cell receptor beta chains from one sample sequenced in a study of identical twins. MiXCR, applied by TCRdb to the 5' RACE reads, yields one record per CDR3 protein. The sample carries 200,000 to 250,000 distinct CDR3 sequences, roughly 13% recorded once. These same records also appear under a second study, on yellow fever vaccine responses in identical twins.

The sequenced material came from memory (CD45RO+) T cells sorted from blood. Receptor source: a woman under 30 in good health.

The J gene is TRBJ2-2, the V gene TRBV5-4; D uncertain. V was cut by 6 bases and J by 6 bases, with 12 bases left in between. The CDR3 is 13 residues long. Looked up from germline, CDR1 is SGHNT and CDR2 is YYREEE (reference sequence). The CDR3 is CASTSPGAGELFF. Here the CDR3 DNA reads TGTGCCAGCACCTCGCCTGGGGCCGGGGAGCTGTTTTTT.

V is TRBV28 and J is TRBJ2-7; 9 bases are shared with TRBD1. This CDR3 contains 15 residues. V gave up 1 base and J gave up 2 bases; unmatched junction bases: 3. Germline V gives CDR1 MDHEN, CDR2 SYDVKM. CDR3 sequence (DNA): TGTGCCAGCAGTTTATCACAGGGGGCCCCCTACGAGCAGTACTTC. Translating gives CASSLSQGAPYEQYF.

This clonotype was counted a few times. The V call is TRBV20-1, the J call TRBJ2-5; D unclear. V was trimmed by 3 bases and J by 4 bases, leaving 3 bases between them. Germline CDR1 and CDR2: DFQATT and SNEGSKA (reference sequence). The CDR3 consists of 10 residues. The CDR3 nucleotides read TGCAGTGCTAGCGCAGAGACCCAGTACTTC. As protein: CSASAETQYF.

This clonotype was counted between two and nine times. This chain links TRBV4-3 with TRBJ2-7; possibly TRBD1 for D (5 bases). CDR1 and CDR2 from the germline V gene are LGHNA and YSLEER. The CDR3 loop spans 13 amino acids. CDR3: CWRRDTGSYEQYF. The CDR3 region has the DNA TGCTGGCGCAGAGATACAGGCTCCTACGAGCAGTACTTC.

The chain couples TRBV6-1 to TRBJ2-1, with no clear D. The CDR3 is made up of 16 amino acids. Germline CDR1 MNHNS, CDR2 SASEGT. V was trimmed by 4 bases and J by 3 bases, leaving 16 bases between them. CDR3 amino acids: CASSAPGRTRYNEQFF. CDR3 coding DNA: TGTGCCAGCAGTGCTCCGGGCAGGACGCGCTACAATGAGCAGTTCTTC.

The chain is built from TRBV10-3 and TRBJ2-5; perhaps TRBD2 as D (5 bases). V shed 6 bases and J shed 4 bases, with 15 bases lying between them. There are 14 residues in the CDR3. Germline-derived CDR1 and CDR2 are ENHRY and SYGVKD. Here the CDR3 DNA reads TGTGCCATCAGAGATCCCCCCCGGGGAGAGACCCAGTACTTC. Translated: CAIRDPPRGETQYF.

This clonotype has more than one count but fewer than ten. The V gene is TRBV6-2 or TRBV6-3, the J gene TRBJ2-5; unclear D gene. The CDR3 consists of 12 residues. V was trimmed by 6 bases and J by 5 bases, leaving 10 bases between them. CDR1 MNHEY and CDR2 SVGEGT come from the germline V gene. The DNA for the CDR3 is TGTGCCAGCAGCCCTTTCATTGAGACCCAGTACTTC. Encoded protein: CASSPFIETQYF.

The V and J genes are TRBV4-2 and TRBJ2-6; 7 bases are a match to TRBD2. The germline gives CDR1 LGHNA, CDR2 YNFKEQ. The CDR3 runs to 18 residues. J lost 0 bases, V lost 4 bases, and 9 bases had no gene match. CDR3 nucleotides: TGTGCCAGCAGCCCTCGAGGGGAGGGAAGCTCTGGGGCCAACGTCCTGACTTTC. Its protein is CASSPRGEGSSGANVLTF.

This clonotype has more than one count but fewer than ten. The V and J genes are TRBV6-6 and TRBJ2-3, with 10 bases matching TRBD2. The CDR3 has 13 amino acids. Germline CDR1 is MNHNY and CDR2 is SVGAGI (reference sequence). V trimming: 8 bases; J trimming: 5 bases; junction bases outside the gene matches: 4. The CDR3 DNA is TGTGCCAGCCGAAGCGGGGGGGGAGATACGCAGTATTTT. Protein sequence: CASRSGGGDTQYF.

This clonotype showed up just a few times. The chain couples TRBV5-1 to TRBJ2-1; D assignment may be TRBD1 or TRBD2 (5 bases each). Between the trimmed V and J ends, which lost 3 bases and 3 bases, there was a span of 13 bases. Germline V lookup: CDR1 SGHRS, CDR2 YFSETQ. The CDR3 runs to 15 residues. CDR3 coding DNA: TGCGCCAGCAGCTCAAGGGACGGATTCTACAATGAGCAGTTCTTC. This gives the protein CASSSRDGFYNEQFF.

This clonotype was observed a few times. The CDR3 protein is CSASPAGQGALWGGYTF. DNA for the CDR3: TGCAGTGCTAGCCCGGCGGGACAGGGGGCGCTTTGGGGAGGCTACACCTTC. The chain employs TRBV20-1 and TRBJ1-2; 12 bases match TRBD1. The V gene's germline CDR1 is DFQATT and CDR2 SNEGSKA (reference sequence). The CDR3 runs 17 residues. J gave up 8 bases and V 3 bases, and 16 bases lay outside the gene matches.

The J gene is TRBJ2-3, the V gene TRBV6-1; D gene ambiguous. The germline V and J ends were trimmed by 6 bases and 2 bases, with 15 bases remaining between them. The CDR3 has 15 residues. Germline CDR1 reads MNHNS; CDR2 reads SASEGT. CDR3 DNA sequence: TGTGCCAGCAGGAGAGCTAGGGATCCCACAGATACGCAGTATTTT. As protein: CASRRARDPTDTQYF.

V is TRBV28 and J is TRBJ1-1; D perhaps matches TRBD1 (5 bases). The CDR3 is 13 residues long. V was pared by 2 bases and J by 5 bases, with 9 bases between. Per the germline V gene, CDR1 is MDHEN and CDR2 is SYDVKM. The CDR3 sequence: CASSLMDNTEAFF. In DNA form, the CDR3 reads TGTGCCAGCAGTTTAATGGACAATACTGAAGCTTTCTTT.

The V and J genes are TRBV15 and TRBJ2-1; D gene ambiguous. V was cut by 0 bases and J by 5 bases, with 5 bases left in between. This CDR3 comprises 13 residues. CDR1 is LNHNV, CDR2 YYDKDF, per germline (reference sequence). The CDR3 nucleotides read TGTGCCACCAGCAGAGACCACAACAATGAGCAGTTCTTC. It specifies CATSRDHNNEQFF.

This clonotype turned up a few times. The J gene is TRBJ2-1, the V gene TRBV27, with 9 bases identical to TRBD2. The CDR3 has 21 amino acids. Trimming took 1 base from V and 4 from J; bases not matched to a gene: 20. Germline V gene lookup returns CDR1 MNHEY and CDR2 SMNVEV (reference sequence). The DNA for the CDR3 is TGTGCCAGCAGTTTATACTCTAAACCCCGTTCCCTTAGCGGGAGTTACAATGAGCAGTTCTTC. It yields the protein CASSLYSKPRSLSGSYNEQFF.

This clonotype was found many times. This rearrangement joins TRBV29-1 to TRBJ2-3; D unclear. V was pared by 7 bases and J by 4 bases, with 9 bases between. The CDR3 extends over 11 amino acids. Germline CDR1 is SQVTM and CDR2 is ANQGSEA. Here the CDR3 DNA reads TGCAGCGAAGAGATTGCAGATACGCAGTATTTT. This encodes CSEEIADTQYF.

V gene TRBV5-4 combines with J gene TRBJ2-7; the match to TRBD1 covers 7 bases. The germline CDR1 and CDR2 sequences are SGHNT and YYREEE (reference sequence). V dropped 4 bases and J dropped 2; count of bases not matched to a gene: 9. This CDR3 has 15 residues. In nucleotides, the CDR3 is TGTGCCAGCAGCGCACACGACAGGGTGACCTACGAGCAGTACTTC. Its protein is CASSAHDRVTYEQYF. Full variable domain (missing parts from reference TRBV5-4 and TRBJ2-7): ETGVTQSPTHLIKTRGQQVTLRCSSQSGHNTVSWYQQALGQGPQFIFQYYREEENGRGNFPPRFSGLQFPNYSSELNVNALELDDSALYLCASSAHDRVTYEQYFGPGTRLTVT.

This clonotype has more than one count but fewer than ten. The chain has TRBV5-6 and TRBJ2-2; D unresolved. V dropped 3 bases and J dropped 4 bases, with 13 bases sitting between them. The CDR3 spans 15 residues. Germline V gene sequence: CDR1 SGHDT, CDR2 YYEEEE. The DNA of the CDR3 is TGTGCCAGCAGCTCCGGTTCCAGGAGCACCGGGGAGCTGTTTTTT. Translating it yields CASSSGSRSTGELFF.

The chain couples TRBV3-1 to TRBJ2-7; D gene uncertain. Trimming shortened V by 4 bases and J by 4 bases, and 17 bases separated the two germline ends. The CDR3 runs 15 residues. Germline V gene data show CDR1 as LGHDT and CDR2 as YNNKEL (reference sequence). CDR3 sequence: CASSPNPSPAYEQYF. In nucleotides, the CDR3 is TGTGCCAGCAGCCCAAACCCCTCTCCGGCTTACGAGCAGTACTTC.

This clonotype occurred many times. V usage is TRBV11-2 and J usage is TRBJ2-2, with D possibly matching TRBD1 (6 bases). The CDR3 length is 16 residues. Germline lookup yields CDR1 SGHAT and CDR2 FQNNGV. Trimming shortened V by 5 bases and J by 4 bases, and 17 bases separated the two germline ends. Written as DNA, the CDR3 is TGTGCCAGCAGCCCCCTTTTAGGGGGTGCCACCGGGGAGCTGTTTTTT. Protein sequence: CASSPLLGGATGELFF.

This clonotype occurred a few times. The chain recombines TRBV27 with TRBJ2-1, with 14 bases fitting TRBD2. Germline V CDR1 and CDR2: MNHEY, SMNVEV (reference sequence). The V and J ends lost 2 bases and 4 bases, in that order; junction bases with no gene match: 1. This CDR3 contains 16 residues. CDR3 nucleotides: TGTGCCAGCAGTTTAAGACTAGCGGGAGGGTACAATGAGCAGTTCTTC. Its protein product is CASSLRLAGGYNEQFF.

This clonotype turned up a few times. The chain links TRBV28 to TRBJ2-3; D possibly corresponds to TRBD2 (6 bases). This CDR3 has 14 residues. Germline V CDR1 and CDR2: MDHEN, SYDVKM. Trimming pared 8 bases from V and 2 bases from J, leaving 14 bases between. CDR3 coding DNA: TGTGCCAGCGGTCTGGAGGGGCTCACAGATACGCAGTATTTT. Its protein product is CASGLEGLTDTQYF.

There are a few counts of this clonotype. The rearrangement links TRBV4-2 to TRBJ2-6; no clear D. The germline CDR1 and CDR2 sequences are LGHNA and YNFKEQ. Trimming took off 0 bases at V and 0 bases at J, with 6 bases between the two ends. This CDR3 comprises 16 residues. The CDR3 spells CASSQELGSGANVLTF. CDR3 bases: TGTGCCAGCAGCCAAGAACTGGGCTCTGGGGCCAACGTCCTGACTTTC.

V gene TRBV2 combines with J gene TRBJ1-1; D uncertain. The CDR3 totals 12 residues. The V gene lost 7 bases and the J gene lost 5 bases, with 11 bases spanning the gap. Germline lookup yields CDR1 SNHLY and CDR2 FYNNEI. This CDR3 is CASTNEATEAFF. CDR3 coding DNA: TGTGCCAGCACAAACGAAGCTACTGAAGCTTTCTTT.

V gene TRBV25-1 combines with J gene TRBJ1-3, with D hard to call. Trimming shortened V by 5 bases and J by 0 bases, and 8 bases separated the two germline ends. This CDR3 comprises 14 residues. The germline gives CDR1 MGHDK, CDR2 SYGVNS. CDR3 sequence reads: CASSRAGSGNTIYF. For the CDR3, the DNA is TGTGCCAGCAGTCGGGCGGGCTCTGGAAACACCATATATTTT.

This clonotype turned up a few times. J is TRBJ2-3 and V is TRBV18; no clear D. Germline V lookup: CDR1 KGHSH, CDR2 LQKENI. The CDR3 loop spans 11 amino acids. Trimming took off 5 bases at V and 6 bases at J, with 6 bases between the two ends. DNA of the CDR3: TGTGCCAGCTCATCTTCGGATACGCAGTATTTT. Its protein product is CASSSSDTQYF.

This clonotype has only a few counts. The chain couples TRBV7-9 to TRBJ2-7; D is possibly TRBD2 (6 bases). The germline V gene has CDR1 SEHNR and CDR2 FQNEAQ (reference sequence). The V and J ends lost 2 bases and 8 bases respectively, with 19 bases between them. This CDR3 has 15 amino acids. CDR3 bases: TGTGCCAGCAGCTTACCCGGGCAGGGTGCGGGGAAGCAGTACTTC. Its protein product is CASSLPGQGAGKQYF.

This clonotype was found a few times. CDR3 bases: TGTGCCAGCAGCTTATTGGGCAGTTATACGCAGTATTTT. Residues: CASSLLGSYTQYF. This chain uses TRBV7-2 with TRBJ2-3; the D is unclear. The CDR3 loop spans 13 amino acids. Germline V lookup: CDR1 SGHTA, CDR2 FQGNSA. V gave up 2 bases and J gave up 7 bases, with 10 bases separating them.

The CDR3 loop is CASSSPGGHSYNEQFF. The CDR3 DNA follows: TGTGCCAGCAGCTCCCCGGGGGGCCACTCCTACAATGAGCAGTTCTTC. The chain couples TRBV7-9 to TRBJ2-1, with a possible D match to TRBD2 (7 bases). V was shortened by 4 bases and J by 0 bases, with 13 bases between the two germline ends. Germline values: CDR1 SEHNR, CDR2 FQNEAQ (reference sequence). The CDR3 is 16 amino acids.